The clone carrying this TCR beta chain was seen once. This entry belongs to a study of blood T cell repertoires in COVID-19. Study-wide context: Samples of COVID-19 (acute and convalescent) were obtained from the United States, Italy and Spain. In each case, the material was cDNA or gDNA derived from T cells, B-cell-depleted T cells, or PBMCs.

In the original processing: Estimates of nucleated cell counts were drawn from the amplification of reference gene primers. Sequencing was performed with immunoSEQ multiplex PCR; in TCRdb, only in-frame clones are kept and a portion is missing. V, J and clone size are taken as reported in that table, and D and trimming were inferred from the DNA itself. There are 130,000 or so clones in the sample; more than 70% occur only once, and approximately 8.3% lies in the top ten. With 2 bases clipped from V and 5 bases from J, the junction kept 11 bases outside the gene matches. Per the germline V gene, CDR1 is MNHEY and CDR2 is SVGEGT. The CDR3 is 19 amino acids.

The sample was peripheral blood. The J gene is TRBJ2-5, the V gene TRBV6-2 or TRBV6-3, with 16 bases that match TRBD2. The source is a woman aged 55 to 70 with acute or convalescent COVID-19. CDR3 DNA: TGTGCCAGCAGTTACCCGGTCCCCGGGACTAGCGGGGGGGCGGAGACCCAGTACTTC. This codes for CASSYPVPGTSGGAETQYF.